This T cell receptor (beta chain) was sequenced for a study of cytomegalovirus exposure and HLA in healthy donors (dated by TCRdb to the late 2010s). At the level of the whole study: In an earlier analysis of some 550 of the donors, 250 to 350 Gb of sequence data and 90 million to 120 million unique TCR beta sequences from about 179 million T cells were reported. The study used immunosequencing to profile the T cell repertoires of hundreds of subjects and linked those repertoires to cytomegalovirus serostatus. An early release that covered several hundred HLA-typed donors contained approximately 300 gigabases of sequencing data and tens of millions of unique TCR sequences. Along with the roughly 670-subject first cohort, a separate validation cohort of over a hundred different subjects was used. Among 300 to 500 genotyped donors of the cohort, an average of around 250,000 unique TCR beta nucleotide sequences was sequenced per donor, of which about 18% were non-productive. A later genetic analysis took genome-wide SNP genotypes for about three fifths of the 666 donors and used that subset as a discovery cohort. Typing coverage differed by locus: A, B, C, DRB1 and DQB1 were typed in roughly 629-630 donors, DQA1 in 500 to 550, DPA1 in around 580, and DPB1 in 450 to 490. In an earlier analysis of 500 to 650 of the donors, high-throughput TCR beta sequencing was used to judge whether each TCR beta V gene segment behaved as functional or pseudogenic. A handful of DR-DQ haplotypes were handled as single units for association and clustering because linkage in the cohort was strong. Rather than using new phenotypic data, the later analysis identified candidate immune exposures from TCR beta sequences and from how often those sequences occurred across donors. All discovery cohort repertoires had been generated on a single sequencing platform. Alongside the repertoire data, information on donor age, sex, ethnicity and CMV serostatus was compiled. High-throughput TCR immunosequencing, statistical association of individual TCRs with disease status, and machine learning were combined to predict cytomegalovirus infection status. Of the 350 to 450 genotyped donors, 65% to 90% were placed in the genetic ancestry cluster associated with self-reported Caucasian donors. To study patterns of TCR occurrence, a later analysis re-analyzed previously published TCR beta repertoires from around 670 donors and added high-resolution HLA genotyping. The study aimed to test whether cataloging public T cell receptors could reveal signatures of past pathogen exposure. HLA typing included class I and class II loci at four-digit resolution.

The cohort consisted of 666 healthy bone marrow donors. At the time of sampling, all cohort members were nominally healthy, though unrecorded immune exposures were likely present. Of the roughly 720 cohort members, fewer than 300 had positive CMV serostatus and roughly 350 had negative CMV serostatus, and CMV serostatus was not recorded for the donor. Every donor gave a peripheral blood sample, and the peripheral blood mononuclear cells from that sample were used for TCR beta sequencing. Genomic DNA was extracted from the blood cell samples with the Qiagen DNeasy Blood Extraction Kit. V has 0 bases trimmed and J has 5 bases trimmed; junction bases matching no gene number 7. The CDR3 contains 15 residues, cysteine and phenylalanine counted. The kept DNA is CDR3 alone, 45 bases in frame from the first base. CDR1 and CDR2 (SGHRS, YFSETQ) derive from the germline V gene. In this sample, this clone turned up many times. Its specific antigen is unknown. Base qualities are not at hand, and no much larger clone is one base apart.

The library was made by the immunoSEQ multiplex PCR assay. A mixture of 60 forward primers for TCR Vbeta segments and 13 reverse primers for TCR Jbeta segments was used in the multiplex PCR. Amplification of the CDR3 region of rearranged TCR beta genes was performed with a multiplex PCR assay on genomic DNA. Amplified TCR beta libraries were sequenced as 87-base-pair reads on the Illumina HiSeq System. On the study's bioinformatics: In a later analysis, some 80 million unique TCR beta chains were counted across the 690 or so repertoires, and about 10 million of these chains were shared by at least two donors. A nearest-neighbor algorithm error-corrected the raw reads and collapsed the reads into unique sequences, merging closely related sequences to remove PCR and sequencing errors. CDR3 sequences were aligned to IMGT reference sequences to assign V, D and J gene segments. Each retained sequence needed at least a six-nucleotide match to both a V gene segment and a J gene segment. A rearrangement counted as productive if the CDR3 had no stop codons and remained in frame with V and J, and every other rearrangement counted as non-productive. CDR3 was defined by IMGT convention, running from the second conserved V-encoded cysteine to the conserved J-encoded phenylalanine. In an earlier analysis of 500 to 650 of the donors, sequences lacking an unambiguous match to a single V gene segment were excluded. An earlier analysis of a few hundred of the donors classified V segments as functional when productive rearrangements were above 56.7% and as segregating when the standard deviation between donors was above 5%. A statistical classification framework was built for diagnosing cytomegalovirus status from the catalog of TCR beta chain sequences. In a later analysis, V and J genes were assigned by comparing TCR nucleotide sequences against IMGT/GENE-DB human TR gene sequences. Using the TCRdist pipeline, a later analysis assigned CDR3 sequences along with most-parsimonious VDJ recombination scenarios. A later analysis defined each TCR beta chain by its CDR3 amino acid sequence plus V-gene family, and excluded reads lacking a unique V-gene family. As a way to deal with suspected cross-contamination and a sequencing artifact, a later analysis dropped 640 or so nucleotide sequences that were highly shared and had low generation probability. For each public chain, a later analysis derived a clonal expansion index from normalized ranks of inferred template counts within each repertoire. A later analysis computed generation probabilities with a VDJ recombination model fitted to out-of-frame rearrangements, and checked the results against IGoR. Hypergeometric tests were used in a later analysis to score TCR-TCR, TCR-HLA and TCR-CMV co-occurrence, with a repertoire-size bias correction applied to the TCR pairs. To estimate false discovery rates, a later analysis permuted the HLA or CMV assignments 20 times. In a later analysis, co-occurring TCRs were grouped using DBSCAN, with TCRdist sequence similarity added in when clustering inside HLA-allele-positive subsets. Co-occurrence clustering excluded repertoires with fewer than 30,000 or more than 120,000 public chains, plus five with anomalous nucleotide sharing. TCRdb holds this immuneACCESS table with in-frame rearrangements only. Some clones are missing; in checked studies, unresolved V genes explain under half, and the rest has no known cause. The V and J calls and the clone size are those of that table, but D and trimming were determined from the DNA. The sample table records some 170,000 clones; approximately 72% of these occur just once. The ten largest account for 2% to 3% of the sample.

Results the study describes overall, beyond this receptor: According to a later genetic analysis, donors in an Asian-associated ancestry cluster had fewer N-insertions in productive TCRs than the roughly 660-donor mean. The study listed around 160 TCR beta chains as associated with cytomegalovirus. Assigning TCR associations to individual alleles was difficult when HLA alleles, especially DR and DQ, strongly co-occurred. The authors suggested that the approach could potentially be extended to other disease states and immunological phenotypes. A later genetic analysis associated a missense DCLRE1C variant with V-gene and J-gene trimming of TCR beta chains, and an independent cohort replicated the association. Most TCR sequences were seen in very few donors, while some public TCRs were found in many individuals. Broadly in line with IMGT annotations, most TCR beta V segments showed up in productive rearrangements about 87% or about 30% of the time in an earlier analysis of 587 of the donors. The sequencing pipeline was judged likely to have produced a cluster of highly shared sequence variants as a technical artifact. In a later analysis, HLA-associated TCR beta chains showed more clonal expansion and lower generation probabilities than non-associated chains that were equally common. The classifier was reported to diagnose cytomegalovirus status with high specificity and sensitivity in both the original and validation cohorts. Because HLA typing was missing for some donors at each locus, association tests included only the typed subset. Immune exposure information for the cohort was limited to CMV serostatus. Presence/absence analyses assumed roughly uniform sequencing depth across donors, an assumption that may not hold. According to a later analysis, TCR association rates differed among HLA loci, with DRB1 alleles showing the most associated TCRs and HLA-C alleles showing the fewest. Correlated functional status among segregating V segments might be attributable to linkage disequilibrium, but an unknown experimental factor could not be ruled out. Because counts were too low, fewer than 20 rarely observed V segments, including chromosome 9 orphons, were excluded from the earlier analysis of 500 to 700 of the donors. In a later analysis, most CMV-associated TCR beta chains were found to appear HLA-restricted, with HLA associations seemingly driven largely by CMV exposure. Specific HLA alleles were associated with roughly 16,000 TCR beta sequences at a false discovery rate of 0.05 in a later analysis. Some IMGT-functional V segments, including TRBV6-2 and TRBV6-3, could not be told apart with the 87-base-pair reads, so those segments were excluded. In vitro tests confirmed that a few of the cytomegalovirus-associated TCR beta chains recognize cytomegalovirus antigens. The cohort was sequenced for TCR beta chains only, and without alpha or paired-chain data the features that could be detected were limited. A further reported finding was that TCR beta sequences accurately predicted the HLA-A and HLA-B alleles for most subjects in the first cohort. A later analysis reported that several top co-occurrence clusters appeared linked to parvovirus B19, influenza, CMV and Epstein-Barr virus.

The rearrangement joined TRBV5-1 to TRBJ2-5; TRBD2 lines up with 7 middle nucleotides. This receptor was identified in a human donor in good health. Sequencing was done on a sample of PBMCs. The CDR3 region reads CASSLAPGGSETQYF. Here is the DNA: TGCGCCAGCAGCTTGGCCCCGGGGGGTTCCGAGACCCAGTACTTC.